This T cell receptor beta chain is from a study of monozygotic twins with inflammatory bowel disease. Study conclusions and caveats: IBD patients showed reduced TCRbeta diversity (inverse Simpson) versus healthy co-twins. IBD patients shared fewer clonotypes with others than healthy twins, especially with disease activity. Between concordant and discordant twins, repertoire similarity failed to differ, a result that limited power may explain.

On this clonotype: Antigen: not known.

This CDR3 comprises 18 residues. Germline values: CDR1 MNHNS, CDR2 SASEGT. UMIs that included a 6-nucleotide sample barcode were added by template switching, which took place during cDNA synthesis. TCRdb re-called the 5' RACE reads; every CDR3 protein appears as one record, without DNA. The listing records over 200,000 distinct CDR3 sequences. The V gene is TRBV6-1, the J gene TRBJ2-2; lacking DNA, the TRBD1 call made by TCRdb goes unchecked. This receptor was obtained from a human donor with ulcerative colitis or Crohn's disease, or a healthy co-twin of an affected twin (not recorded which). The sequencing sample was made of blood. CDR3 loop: CASSQGLTGGPNTGELFF.